Following are 2 T cell receptor beta chains from one sample sequenced in a study of blood T cell repertoires in COVID-19. Assay: immunoSEQ multiplex PCR; the TCRdb copy retains only in-frame clones and omits some. Here the sample spans about 36,000 clones, about nine tenths being singletons. Source material: peripheral blood. All receptors come from a human donor in a cohort sampled during active COVID-19.

V and J are TRBV25-1 and TRBJ1-3, with 8 bases that match TRBD1. The CDR3 is 15 residues long. The trim removed 4 bases at V and 2 bases at J, leaving 4 bases unmatched. The germline V gene encodes CDR1 MGHDK and CDR2 SYGVNS. The CDR3 spells CASSVGQGAGNTIYF. CDR3 nucleotides: TGTGCCAGCAGTGTTGGACAGGGTGCTGGAAACACCATATATTTT. Using reference TRBV25-1 and TRBJ1-3 for the parts outside the CDR3, the full variable domain is EADIYQTPRYLVIGTGKKITLECSQTMGHDKMYWYQQDPGMELHLIHYSYGVNSTEKGDLSSESTVSRIRTEHFPLTLESARPSHTSQYLCASSVGQGAGNTIYFGEGSWLTVV.

V usage is TRBV11-2 and J usage is TRBJ2-2; D unresolved. Germline V gives CDR1 SGHAT, CDR2 FQNNGV. V gave up 1 base and J gave up 5 bases, with 8 bases separating them. The CDR3 has 14 residues. The CDR3 spells CASSLGLRTGELFF. CDR3 sequence (DNA): TGTGCCAGCAGCTTAGGATTGCGTACCGGGGAGCTGTTTTTT.